This T cell receptor beta chain was observed in a study of chemoradiotherapy in HPV16-positive cancers. Study at large: Functional T-cell assays on a couple of HPV16-positive patients' cells defined candidate HPV-specific clones and common TCR motifs.

This clone was seen only a few times. Its specificity is not known. Over chemoradiotherapy, repertoires were sampled more than once. Study results and limitations: In HPV16-positive patients, HPV-responsive T-cell expansion tracked better recurrence-free survival. Candidate HPV-specific clones and E7-related TCR motifs grew in tumor during treatment.

Produced via immunoSEQ multiplex PCR; TCRdb's table is partial and in-frame only. The sample has 6,000 to 6,500 clones, more than 65% seen once; the top ten hold about 30%. This CDR3 region has 15 residues. Deletions cut 4 bases from V and 10 bases from J, with 20 bases between. Per the germline V gene, CDR1 is SGHDT and CDR2 is YYEEEE. The rearrangement uses TRBV5-6 and TRBJ1-4, with TRBD1 as a possible D gene (5 bases). The TCR originated in a human donor with HPV-associated anogenital cancer. This material consisted of tumor tissue, taken from a patient who underwent chemoradiotherapy. For the CDR3, the DNA is TGTGCCAGCAGCAGCCCGGGACTCCTACGCGGAAAACTGTTTTTT. Amino acid sequence: CASSSPGLLRGKLFF.